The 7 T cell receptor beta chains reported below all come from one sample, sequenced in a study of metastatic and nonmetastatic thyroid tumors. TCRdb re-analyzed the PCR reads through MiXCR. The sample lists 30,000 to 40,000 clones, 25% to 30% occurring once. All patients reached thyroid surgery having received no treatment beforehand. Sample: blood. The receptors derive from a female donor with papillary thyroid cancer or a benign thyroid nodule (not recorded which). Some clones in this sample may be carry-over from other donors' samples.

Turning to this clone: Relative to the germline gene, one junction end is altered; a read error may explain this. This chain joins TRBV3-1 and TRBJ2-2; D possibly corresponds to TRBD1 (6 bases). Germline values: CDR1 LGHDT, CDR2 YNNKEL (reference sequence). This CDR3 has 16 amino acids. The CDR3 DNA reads TGTGCCAGCAGCCCACGGGTAATAAGGGGGACCGGCGAGCTGTTTTTT. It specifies CASSPRVIRGTGELFF.

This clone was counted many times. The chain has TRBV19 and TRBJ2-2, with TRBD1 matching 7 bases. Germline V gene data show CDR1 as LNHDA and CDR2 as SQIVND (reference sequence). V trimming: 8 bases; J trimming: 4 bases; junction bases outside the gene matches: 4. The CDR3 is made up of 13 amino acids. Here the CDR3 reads CASRDRATGELFF. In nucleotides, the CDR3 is TGTGCCAGTCGAGACAGGGCCACCGGGGAGCTGTTTTTT.

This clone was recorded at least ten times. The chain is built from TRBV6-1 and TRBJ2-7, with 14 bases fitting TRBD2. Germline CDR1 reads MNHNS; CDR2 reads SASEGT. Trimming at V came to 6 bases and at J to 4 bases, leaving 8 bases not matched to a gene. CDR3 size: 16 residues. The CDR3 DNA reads TGTGCCAGCAGCCCGGGACTAGCGGGGGTGCTGTACGAGCAGTACTTC. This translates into CASSPGLAGVLYEQYF.

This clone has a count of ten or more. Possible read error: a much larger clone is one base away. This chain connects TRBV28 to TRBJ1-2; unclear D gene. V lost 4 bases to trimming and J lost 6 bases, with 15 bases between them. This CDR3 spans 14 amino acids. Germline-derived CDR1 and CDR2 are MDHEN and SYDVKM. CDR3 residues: CASSSRTAANGYTF. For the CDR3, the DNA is TGTGCCAGCAGTTCACGGACGGCGGCCAATGGCTACACCTTC.

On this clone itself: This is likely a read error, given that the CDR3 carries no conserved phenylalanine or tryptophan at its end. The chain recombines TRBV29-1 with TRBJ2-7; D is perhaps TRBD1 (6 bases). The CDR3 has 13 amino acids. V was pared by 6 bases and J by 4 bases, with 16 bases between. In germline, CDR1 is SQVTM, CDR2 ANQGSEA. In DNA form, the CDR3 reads TGCAGCGTCCCCGGACAGTGTATGTACGAGCAGTACCTC. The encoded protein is CSVPGQCMYEQYL.

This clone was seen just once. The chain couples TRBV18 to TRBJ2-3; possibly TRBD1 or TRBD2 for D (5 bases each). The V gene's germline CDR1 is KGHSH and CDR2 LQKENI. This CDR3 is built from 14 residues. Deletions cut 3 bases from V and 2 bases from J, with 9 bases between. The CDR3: CASSPGTDTDTQYF. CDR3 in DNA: TGTGCCAGCTCACCCGGGACCGACACAGATACGCAGTATTTT.

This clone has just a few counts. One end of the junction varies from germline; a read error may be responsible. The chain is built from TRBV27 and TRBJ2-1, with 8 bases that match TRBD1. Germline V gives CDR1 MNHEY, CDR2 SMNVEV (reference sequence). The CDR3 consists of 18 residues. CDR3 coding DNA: TGTGCCAGCACCCCTCAGGTCACTAGGGACAGGTGTAGGTTCGAGCAGTCCTTC. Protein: CASTPQVTRDRCRFEQSF.